These 14 T cell receptor beta chains were all obtained from the same sample, sequenced in a study of blood T cell repertoires in COVID-19. Profiling relied on immunoSEQ multiplex PCR, and the TCRdb table lists in-frame clones only, not all of them. The sample carries roughly 280,000 clones, roughly 90% recorded once. Sequenced material: peripheral blood. All receptors derive from a man younger than 45 with active or convalescent COVID-19.

This clone was observed a single time. This chain uses TRBV5-1 with TRBJ2-7; possibly TRBD1 for D (6 bases). Trimming removed 4 bases at V and 4 bases at J, with 12 bases between. CDR3 length equals 13 residues. Germline CDR1 reads SGHRS; CDR2 reads YFSETQ. The CDR3 spells CASSTGTTYEQYF. For the CDR3, the DNA is TGCGCCAGCAGCACCGGGACAACTTACGAGCAGTACTTC.

The chain links TRBV5-6 to TRBJ2-1, with D unresolved. The CDR3 consists of 12 residues. In germline, CDR1 is SGHDT, CDR2 YYEEEE. V lost 4 bases and J 5 bases, leaving 7 bases between the germline ends. The DNA of the CDR3 is TGTGCCAGCAGCCCCTTCCACAATGAGCAGTTCTTC. It encodes CASSPFHNEQFF.

Only a few counts were recorded for this clone. The chain carries TRBV4-3 and TRBJ1-2, with D possibly matching TRBD1 (5 bases). Germline V gene data show CDR1 as LGHNA and CDR2 as YSLEER. V lost 0 bases and J 8 bases, leaving 19 bases between the germline ends. The CDR3 spans 16 residues. Here the CDR3 DNA reads TGCGCCAGCAGCCAAGAGGGATGGGAGGGGATGTGGGGCTACACCTTC. Amino acid sequence: CASSQEGWEGMWGYTF.

The chain carries TRBV4-1 and TRBJ1-1, with 8 bases fitting TRBD1. Germline trimming cut 2 bases from V and 0 bases from J; bases unmatched to any gene: 14. Germline V gives CDR1 MGHRA, CDR2 YSYEKL. The CDR3 extends over 19 amino acids. CDR3 DNA sequence: TGCGCCAGCAGCCAACACAGGGGGGGGCGGATTTCCTTGAACACTGAAGCTTTCTTT. It encodes CASSQHRGGRISLNTEAFF.

The genes are TRBV6-1 and TRBJ2-7; D is possibly TRBD1 (7 bases). Germline CDR1 reads MNHNS; CDR2 reads SASEGT. The CDR3 length is 13 residues. V lost 11 bases and J 3 bases, leaving 17 bases between the germline ends. The CDR3 here is CAAGTAASYEQYF. CDR3 in DNA: TGTGCCGCGGGGACAGCGGCAAGCTACGAGCAGTACTTC.

This clone has a count of ten or more. This chain joins TRBV19 and TRBJ1-3; no clear D gene. Trimming shortened V by 7 bases and J by 1 base, and 8 bases separated the two germline ends. This CDR3 is built from 13 residues. Germline values: CDR1 LNHDA, CDR2 SQIVND (reference sequence). CDR3: CASISLSGNTIYF. CDR3 DNA sequence: TGTGCCAGTATCTCCTTATCTGGAAACACCATATATTTT.

The chain has TRBV10-2 and TRBJ1-2, with D possibly being TRBD1 (5 bases). This CDR3 has 14 amino acids. Trimming stripped 3 bases from V and 1 base from J, with 9 bases between. The V gene's germline CDR1 is WSHSY and CDR2 SAAADI. DNA for the CDR3: TGCGCCAGCAGTGACGGACACCATAACTATGGCTACACCTTC. As protein: CASSDGHHNYGYTF.

The CDR3: CASSLDTNQGWAEAFF. As DNA, the CDR3 is TGTGCCAGCAGCTTGGATACCAATCAGGGTTGGGCTGAAGCTTTCTTT. This chain joins TRBV7-8 and TRBJ1-1; weak D call: TRBD1 (5 bases). The V end was cut by 3 bases, the J end by 6 bases, with 20 bases between. The length of the CDR3 is 16 residues. Germline V gives CDR1 SGHVS, CDR2 FQNEAQ.

This CDR3 is CASSQRQTYEQYF. The CDR3 DNA follows: TGCGCCAGCAGCCAAAGACAGACCTACGAGCAGTACTTC. The chain employs TRBV4-1 and TRBJ2-7, with D maybe TRBD1 (5 bases). CDR1 and CDR2 (germline): MGHRA, YSYEKL. The CDR3 is made up of 13 amino acids. Trimming left V 2 bases short and J 2 bases short, with 7 bases between.

V gene TRBV3-1 (or the pseudogene TRBV3-2) combines with J gene TRBJ2-2, with 8 bases fitting TRBD1. The CDR3 runs 16 residues. The ends lost 4 bases at V and 5 bases at J; junction bases unmatched: 9. Germline-derived CDR1 and CDR2 are LGHDT and YNNKEL (reference sequence). The CDR3: CASSLPGGSRTGELFF. The CDR3 nucleotides are TGTGCCAGCAGCCTCCCAGGGGGCTCTAGAACCGGGGAGCTGTTTTTT.

The rearrangement uses TRBV7-9 and TRBJ2-7; 7 positions match TRBD1. J gave up 4 bases and V 5 bases, and 5 bases lay outside the gene matches. The CDR3 is 13 amino acids. The germline V gene encodes CDR1 SEHNR and CDR2 FQNEAQ (reference sequence). The CDR3 loop is CASSPRDRYEQYF. The CDR3 nucleotides read TGTGCCAGCAGCCCCCGGGACAGATACGAGCAGTACTTC.

This clone was picked up a small number of times. The rearrangement joins TRBV3-1 (or the pseudogene TRBV3-2) to TRBJ1-1; TRBD1 is a possible D gene (5 bases). This CDR3 contains 15 residues. Trimming cost V 0 bases and J 3 bases, with 11 bases left between them. Per germline, CDR1 LGHDT and CDR2 YNNKEL (reference sequence). The CDR3 DNA is TGTGCCAGCAGCCAAGAAGGTCAAGGGGACACTGAAGCTTTCTTT. Translating it yields CASSQEGQGDTEAFF.

The chain carries TRBV19 and TRBJ1-6; D call uncertain. This CDR3 has 14 residues. V was clipped by 8 bases and J by 7 bases, with 15 bases between them. CDR1 and CDR2 from the germline V gene are LNHDA and SQIVND (reference sequence). As DNA, the CDR3 is TGTGCCAGTTCCGAGGGTTTATGGAATTCACCCCTCCACTTT. Protein product: CASSEGLWNSPLHF.

The V call is TRBV5-1, the J call TRBJ1-1, with D tentatively TRBD1 (5 bases). The length of the CDR3 is 16 residues. V was cut by 0 bases and J by 9 bases, with 21 bases left in between. Germline lookup yields CDR1 SGHRS and CDR2 YFSETQ. The CDR3 region has the DNA TGCGCCAGCAGCTTGGTTCCGGGCGGAGGGGCAGAAAAAGCTTTCTTT. This translates into CASSLVPGGGAEKAFF. Full variable domain (remainder filled in from reference TRBV5-1 and TRBJ1-1): KAGVTQTPRYLIKTRGQQVTLSCSPISGHRSVSWYQQTPGQGLQFLFEYFSETQRNKGNFPGRFSGRQFSNSRSEMNVSTLELGDSALYLCASSLVPGGGAEKAFFGQGTRLTVV.